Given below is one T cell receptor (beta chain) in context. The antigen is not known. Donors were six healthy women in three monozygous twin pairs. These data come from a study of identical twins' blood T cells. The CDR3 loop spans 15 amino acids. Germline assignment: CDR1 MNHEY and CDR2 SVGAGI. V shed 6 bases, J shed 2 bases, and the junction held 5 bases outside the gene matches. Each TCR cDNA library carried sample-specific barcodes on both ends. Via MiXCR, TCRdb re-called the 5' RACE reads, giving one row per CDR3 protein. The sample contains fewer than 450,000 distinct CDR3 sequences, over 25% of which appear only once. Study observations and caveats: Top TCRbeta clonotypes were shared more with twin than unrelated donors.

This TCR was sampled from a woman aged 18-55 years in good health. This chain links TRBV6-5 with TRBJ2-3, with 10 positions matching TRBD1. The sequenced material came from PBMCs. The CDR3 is CASRTGQGSTDTQYF. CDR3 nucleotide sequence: TGTGCCAGCAGGACGGGACAGGGGTCCACAGATACGCAGTATTTT.